This T cell receptor beta chain was obtained from a study of PD-1 blockade in classical Hodgkin lymphoma. V was shortened by 3 bases and J by 0 bases, with 6 bases between the two germline ends. This CDR3 spans 13 amino acids. Germline CDR1 and CDR2: KGHSH and LQKENI. Specified time point: cycle 4 day 1 (C4D1), after five to seven weeks of nivolumab. Relapse after autologous stem cell transplantation occurred in every patient, and brentuximab vedotin exposure varied. Negative magnetic selection isolated CD4+ T cells from thawed PBMCs. Points on this clone: Its antigen is undetermined.

TCRdb's copy holds only in-frame clones and misses some; the assay was immunoSEQ multiplex PCR. There are 10,000 to 15,000 clones in the sample; around 85% occur only once, and around 0.92% lies in the top ten. Study-wide points: Those achieving complete response showed baseline diversity like newly diagnosed patients. Individuals who commenced nivolumab within less than 1 year of ASCT were excluded.

The source is a human donor with classical Hodgkin lymphoma. The chain recombines TRBV18 with TRBJ2-7; D is ambiguous. The starting material was CD4+ T cells from blood, obtained before the fourth cycle of nivolumab. CDR3 region: CASSPDNSYEQYF. CDR3 DNA: TGTGCCAGCTCACCGGATAACTCCTACGAGCAGTACTTC.